The rows below give T cell receptor beta chains drawn from one sample of a study of regulatory T cells in long-lasting Graves disease. TCRdb redid the calling of the multiplex PCR reads with MiXCR, one entry per CDR3 protein. The table includes 300,000 to 500,000 distinct CDR3 sequences, about 20% detected once. The sample consisted of peripheral blood mononuclear cells (PBMCs), taken when the disease was refractory, from a patient treated with antithyroid drugs. Source of these receptors: a female donor with Graves disease. Each CDR3 is given with its conserved first and last residue. Each record gives: V gene, J gene, clone size, CDR3 length, D gene, CDR3 protein, CDR3 DNA. The D gene is left open where the match is weak. Some rows have no size entry. The others give once, few or many, or a class for an expanded clone.

v_call: TRBV2
j_call: TRBJ1-5
clone_size: many
cdr3_length: 14
d_call: -
cdr3_aa: CASSQDGPNQPQHF
cdr3_nt: TGTGCCAGCAGTCAGGACGGACCCAATCAGCCCCAGCATTTT

v_call: TRBV6-2/TRBV6-3
j_call: TRBJ2-1
clone_size: few
cdr3_length: 15
d_call: TRBD1
cdr3_aa: CASSYGTGAGDEQFF
cdr3_nt: TGTGCCAGCAGTTACGGGACAGGGGCTGGTGATGAGCAGTTCTTC

v_call: TRBV6-2/TRBV6-3
j_call: TRBJ2-6
clone_size: many
cdr3_length: 15
d_call: -
cdr3_aa: CASSYSGAGANVLTF
cdr3_nt: TGTGCCAGCAGTTACTCGGGGGCTGGGGCCAACGTCCTGACTTTC

v_call: TRBV7-9
j_call: TRBJ2-5
clone_size: few
cdr3_length: 18
d_call: -
cdr3_aa: CASSYTPLGAVDQETQYF
cdr3_nt: TGTGCCAGCAGCTATACCCCCCTAGGAGCAGTAGACCAAGAGACCCAGTACTTC

v_call: TRBV12-3/TRBV12-4
j_call: TRBJ2-1
clone_size: -
cdr3_length: 14
d_call: TRBD2
cdr3_aa: CASSFGGSVDEQFF
cdr3_nt: TGTGCCAGCAGTTTCGGCGGGAGCGTAGATGAGCAGTTCTTC

v_call: TRBV10-3
j_call: TRBJ2-7
clone_size: -
cdr3_length: 16
d_call: -
cdr3_aa: CAISDGQTGSSYEQYF
cdr3_nt: TGTGCCATCAGTGATGGCCAGACGGGGAGCTCCTACGAGCAGTACTTC

v_call: TRBV14
j_call: TRBJ1-1
clone_size: -
cdr3_length: 15
d_call: -
cdr3_aa: CASSLSGGFGTEAFF
cdr3_nt: TGTGCCAGCAGCCTAAGTGGGGGGTTCGGCACTGAAGCTTTCTTT

v_call: TRBV6-1
j_call: TRBJ2-5
clone_size: many
cdr3_length: 13
d_call: TRBD1
cdr3_aa: CASSTGFQETQYF
cdr3_nt: TGTGCCAGTTCGACAGGGTTCCAAGAGACCCAGTACTTC

v_call: TRBV4-2
j_call: TRBJ2-5
clone_size: -
cdr3_length: 16
d_call: -
cdr3_aa: CASSHGTEPYQETQYF
cdr3_nt: TGTGCCAGCAGCCACGGGACTGAACCTTACCAAGAGACCCAGTACTTC

v_call: TRBV12-3/TRBV12-4
j_call: TRBJ2-7
clone_size: many
cdr3_length: 13
d_call: -
cdr3_aa: CASKLGSLYEQYF
cdr3_nt: TGTGCCAGCAAACTTGGGTCCCTTTACGAGCAGTACTTC

v_call: TRBV6-5
j_call: TRBJ2-7
clone_size: -
cdr3_length: 14
d_call: TRBD1
cdr3_aa: CASSLGQSLYEQYF
cdr3_nt: TGTGCCAGCAGTTTGGGACAGAGTCTTTACGAGCAGTACTTC

v_call: TRBV7-3
j_call: TRBJ2-5
clone_size: -
cdr3_length: 15
d_call: TRBD2
cdr3_aa: CASSPTSGRFETQYF
cdr3_nt: TGTGCCAGCAGCCCCACTAGCGGGAGATTCGAGACCCAGTACTTC

v_call: TRBV4-2
j_call: TRBJ2-6
clone_size: few
cdr3_length: 17
d_call: TRBD1
cdr3_aa: CASSQRDSNDGANVLTF
cdr3_nt: TGTGCCAGCAGCCAAAGGGACAGCAATGATGGGGCCAACGTCCTGACTTTC

v_call: TRBV20-1
j_call: TRBJ2-7
clone_size: many
cdr3_length: 16
d_call: TRBD2
cdr3_aa: CSATSMTSGRTYEQYF
cdr3_nt: TGCAGTGCTACCTCGATGACTAGCGGGAGGACGTACGAGCAGTACTTC

v_call: TRBV18
j_call: TRBJ1-2
clone_size: many
cdr3_length: 13
d_call: TRBD1
cdr3_aa: CASSPVTGVGYTF
cdr3_nt: TGTGCCAGCTCACCCGTCACAGGGGTTGGCTACACCTTC

v_call: TRBV30
j_call: TRBJ1-2
clone_size: many
cdr3_length: 11
d_call: TRBD1
cdr3_aa: CAWTGGYGYTF
cdr3_nt: TGTGCCTGGACAGGGGGCTATGGCTACACCTTC

v_call: TRBV6-2/TRBV6-3
j_call: TRBJ1-3
clone_size: many
cdr3_length: 14
d_call: -
cdr3_aa: CASSEPISGNTIYF
cdr3_nt: TGTGCCAGCAGTGAACCAATCTCTGGAAACACCATATATTTT

v_call: TRBV29-1
j_call: TRBJ2-7
clone_size: -
cdr3_length: 12
d_call: -
cdr3_aa: CSVEGAYYEQYF
cdr3_nt: TGCAGCGTTGAAGGAGCCTATTACGAGCAGTACTTC

v_call: TRBV5-1
j_call: TRBJ2-7
clone_size: few
cdr3_length: 16
d_call: TRBD1
cdr3_aa: CASSSTAGQGVWEQYF
cdr3_nt: TGCGCCAGCAGCTCAACTGCCGGACAGGGAGTATGGGAGCAGTACTTC

v_call: TRBV19
j_call: TRBJ1-5
clone_size: few
cdr3_length: 16
d_call: -
cdr3_aa: CASRQRETRRNQPQHF
cdr3_nt: TGTGCCAGTCGTCAAAGAGAAACGCGCCGCAATCAGCCCCAGCATTTT

v_call: TRBV11-2
j_call: TRBJ1-4
clone_size: many
cdr3_length: 14
d_call: -
cdr3_aa: CASSPGRGIEKLFF
cdr3_nt: TGTGCCAGCAGCCCGGGGAGGGGAATTGAAAAACTGTTTTTT

v_call: TRBV7-2
j_call: TRBJ2-5
clone_size: many
cdr3_length: 13
d_call: -
cdr3_aa: CASSSDTGGTQYF
cdr3_nt: TGTGCCAGCAGCTCCGACACCGGAGGGACCCAGTACTTC

v_call: TRBV30
j_call: TRBJ1-2
clone_size: -
cdr3_length: 13
d_call: -
cdr3_aa: CAWSNPGTYGYTF
cdr3_nt: TGTGCCTGGAGTAACCCAGGGACCTATGGCTACACCTTC

v_call: TRBV12-3/TRBV12-4
j_call: TRBJ1-5
clone_size: few
cdr3_length: 17
d_call: TRBD1
cdr3_aa: CASSPGDRENSNQPQHF
cdr3_nt: TGTGCCAGCAGTCCGGGGGACAGGGAGAATAGCAATCAGCCCCAGCATTTT